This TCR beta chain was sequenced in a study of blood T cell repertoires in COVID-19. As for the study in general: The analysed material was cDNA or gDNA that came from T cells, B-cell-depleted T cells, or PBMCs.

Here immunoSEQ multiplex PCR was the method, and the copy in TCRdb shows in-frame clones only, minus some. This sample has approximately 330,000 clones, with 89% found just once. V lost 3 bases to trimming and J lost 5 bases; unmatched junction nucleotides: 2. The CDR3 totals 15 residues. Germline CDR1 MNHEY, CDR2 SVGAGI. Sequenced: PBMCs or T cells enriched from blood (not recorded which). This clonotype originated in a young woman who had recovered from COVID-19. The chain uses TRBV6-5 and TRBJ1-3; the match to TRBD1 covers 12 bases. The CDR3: CASSYGTGGRNTIYF. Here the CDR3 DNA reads TGTGCCAGCAGTTATGGGACAGGGGGCCGAAACACCATATATTTT.